This T cell receptor beta chain was observed in a study of blood T cells in healthy people across ages. Whole-study findings and limits: TCR beta diversity per million T cells fell roughly linearly with age. Long-lived and aged donors differed, with more naive CD4+ cells and higher diversity in the long-lived.

A sample-barcoded 5' primer and a J-beta primer mix were used in a second PCR of about 7 to 12 cycles. TCRdb reprocessed the 5' RACE reads with MiXCR, giving one entry per CDR3 protein. The sample carries about 1.8 million distinct CDR3 sequences, 40% to 55% recorded once. The CDR3 has 14 residues. V was clipped by 6 bases and J by 3 bases, with 15 bases between them. Looked up from germline, CDR1 is MNHEY and CDR2 is SMNVEV (reference sequence). As to this clonotype: Its antigen remains unidentified.

Ranging in age from about 6 to 95, the donors were healthy Caucasian individuals from Russia. Staff drew roughly 10 milliliters of peripheral blood from each donor. The source is a woman aged 40 to 50 in good health. The V and J genes are TRBV27 and TRBJ2-7; TRBD1 might be the D (6 bases). Input material: blood. CDR3 DNA sequence: TGTGCCAGCAGACCCACAGGGACCGGCTACGAGCAGTACTTC. Amino acid sequence: CASRPTGTGYEQYF.